This T cell receptor beta chain was obtained from a study of blood T cell repertoires in COVID-19. The wider study: Sample material is recorded as cDNA or gDNA derived from T cells, B-cell-depleted T cells, or PBMCs.

CDR1 and CDR2 from the germline V gene are KGHSH and LQKENI. The CDR3 is 14 amino acids. V gave up 8 bases and J gave up 1 base; unmatched junction bases: 0. Sequenced by immunoSEQ multiplex PCR; TCRdb stores in-frame clones only, minus some. Counted here are over 25,000 clones, 70% to 85% occurring once; the ten biggest clones make up 13%. The TCR comes from a human donor in a cohort sampled during active COVID-19. The sequenced sample was peripheral blood. This chain uses TRBV18 with TRBJ2-6, with 9 bases matching TRBD1. CDR3 residues: CASDRGSGANVLTF. CDR3 coding DNA: TGTGCCAGCGACAGGGGGTCTGGGGCCAACGTCCTGACTTTC.